This T cell receptor beta chain was captured by sequencing in a study of a mutant IDH1 vaccine in newly diagnosed glioma. Study in general: Vaccination started 4-6 weeks after radiotherapy alone, or with temozolomide cycles. Treated patients had a mean age of approximately 40 years and a sex split that was roughly 60% male and roughly 40% female. Patients arrived already treated with radiotherapy, temozolomide, or both, most having had both.

Deletions cut 6 bases from V and 0 bases from J, with 15 bases between. This CDR3 has 15 amino acids. Per the germline V gene, CDR1 is MNHNS and CDR2 is SASEGT. As regards this clone: Its target is not known.

Time point indicated: week 11, during vaccination. Topical imiquimod was applied with each vaccine dose, which held 300 ug of mutant IDH1 20-mer peptide. Libraries were prepared by immunoSEQ multiplex PCR; TCRdb keeps only in-frame clonotypes and omits some of them. Of some 130,000 clones in the sample, around 80% were seen once. Source: PBMCs, taken from a glioma patient whose treatment included an IDH1 peptide vaccine. The V call is TRBV6-1, the J call TRBJ2-7, with D unresolved. This receptor was taken from a man aged 40-49 years with glioma. CDR3 nucleotides: TGTGCCAGCAGGACGGGCGGCACATCCTCCTACGAGCAGTACTTC. Translating it yields CASRTGGTSSYEQYF.